The rows below give T cell receptor beta chains drawn from one sample of a study of OX40 agonist ivuxolimab in advanced cancers. Repertoires were generated with immunoSEQ multiplex PCR, while TCRdb's copy carries only in-frame clones and drops some. Of under 85,000 clones in the sample, about 81% were seen once. This specimen was CD4+ or CD8+ T cells sorted from blood, taken in a trial of the OX40 agonist ivuxolimab. Source of these receptors: an adult with an advanced solid tumor such as melanoma, head and neck, liver or kidney cancer. CDR3s include the opening cysteine and the closing phenylalanine or tryptophan. A D gene is named only where the DNA matches it firmly. Expanded clones are given a class, and other clones once, few, many or no size at all.

V: TRBV4-2; D: -; J: TRBJ1-5; size: -; CDR3: CASSPTMERGALSNQPQHF; DNA: TGTGCCAGCAGCCCAACTATGGAGCGCGGGGCTTTGAGCAATCAGCCCCAGCATTTT
V: TRBV7-2; D: TRBD1; J: TRBJ1-2; size: -; CDR3: CASSLSGQGYGYTF; DNA: TGTGCCAGCAGCTTATCGGGACAGGGTTATGGCTACACCTTC
V: TRBV2; D: -; J: TRBJ1-1; size: -; CDR3: CASSVQGGTEAFF; DNA: TGTGCCAGCAGCGTACAGGGAGGGACTGAAGCTTTCTTT
V: TRBV4-2; D: TRBD2; J: TRBJ2-5; size: few; CDR3: CASSQESGGGPWETQYF; DNA: TGTGCCAGCAGCCAAGAAAGCGGGGGGGGCCCCTGGGAGACCCAGTACTTC
V: TRBV29-1; D: -; J: TRBJ1-1; size: -; CDR3: CSAKDSQYSEAFF; DNA: TGCAGCGCGAAAGATAGCCAGTACTCTGAAGCTTTCTTT
V: TRBV5-6; D: TRBD1; J: TRBJ1-1; size: -; CDR3: CASSFDRVSREAFF; DNA: TGTGCCAGCAGCTTTGACAGGGTCTCCCGTGAAGCTTTCTTT
V: TRBV12-5; D: -; J: TRBJ2-2; size: once; CDR3: CASGPNRETTTGELFF; DNA: TGTGCTAGTGGTCCCAACCGGGAAACCACCACCGGGGAGCTGTTTTTT
V: TRBV7-2; D: TRBD2; J: TRBJ2-3; size: -; CDR3: CASSLQVGAGGRTDTQYF; DNA: TGTGCCAGCAGCTTACAGGTTGGGGCGGGAGGGCGAACAGATACGCAGTATTTT
V: TRBV6-5; D: -; J: TRBJ2-7; size: -; CDR3: CASSYDSESSYEQYF; DNA: TGTGCCAGCAGTTACGATTCGGAGAGCTCCTACGAGCAGTACTTC
V: TRBV6-6; D: -; J: TRBJ1-3; size: few; CDR3: CASSLIGSGNTIYF; DNA: TGTGCCAGCAGTTTAATTGGCTCTGGAAACACCATATATTTT
V: TRBV10-2; D: -; J: TRBJ2-5; size: -; CDR3: CASSRGESETQYF; DNA: TGCGCCAGCAGCAGGGGGGAATCGGAGACCCAGTACTTC
V: TRBV7-8; D: -; J: TRBJ1-2; size: -; CDR3: CASRSGDPYGYTF; DNA: TGTGCCAGCAGGTCGGGAGACCCCTATGGCTACACCTTC
V: TRBV4-1; D: -; J: TRBJ1-1; size: -; CDR3: CASSQGGAGAVGAFF; DNA: TGCGCCAGCAGCCAAGGGGGAGCAGGGGCGGTCGGAGCTTTCTTT
V: TRBV4-3; D: TRBD1; J: TRBJ1-1; size: -; CDR3: CASSRTGNTEAFF; DNA: TGCGCCAGCAGCCGGACAGGGAACACTGAAGCTTTCTTT
V: TRBV6-5; D: TRBD1; J: TRBJ1-2; size: once; CDR3: CASSADRVDYGYTF; DNA: TGTGCCAGCAGTGCGGACAGGGTTGACTATGGCTACACCTTC
V: TRBV7-9; D: TRBD1; J: TRBJ1-1; size: -; CDR3: CASSPQGESAEAFF; DNA: TGTGCCAGCAGCCCCCAGGGGGAATCTGCTGAAGCTTTCTTT
V: TRBV10-1; D: -; J: TRBJ2-3; size: -; CDR3: CASSGGRITDTQYF; DNA: TGCGCCAGCAGTGGTGGACGGATCACAGATACGCAGTATTTT
V: TRBV29-1; D: -; J: TRBJ2-2; size: -; CDR3: CSAGLVDTGELFF; DNA: TGCAGCGCCGGACTTGTAGACACCGGGGAGCTGTTTTTT
V: TRBV5-6; D: TRBD1; J: TRBJ2-1; size: -; CDR3: CASSPDRGGHEQFF; DNA: TGTGCCAGCAGCCCGGACAGGGGAGGACATGAGCAGTTCTTC
V: TRBV11-2; D: -; J: TRBJ1-1; size: -; CDR3: CASRRGAGEVMEAFF; DNA: TGTGCCAGCAGGCGGGGGGCAGGGGAAGTAATGGAAGCTTTCTTT
V: TRBV6-4; D: -; J: TRBJ1-2; size: once; CDR3: CASSDVPEANYGYTF; DNA: TGTGCCAGCAGTGACGTCCCCGAAGCTAACTATGGCTACACCTTC
V: TRBV7-8; D: TRBD1; J: TRBJ1-4; size: few; CDR3: CASRPGGAGGVNGRDEKLFF; DNA: TGTGCCAGCAGACCGGGGGGAGCAGGGGGCGTTAATGGACGGGATGAAAAACTGTTTTTT
V: TRBV6-5; D: -; J: TRBJ2-7; size: -; CDR3: CASSTGTRSEQYF; DNA: TGTGCCAGCAGCACCGGGACAAGGAGCGAGCAGTACTTC
V: TRBV28; D: TRBD2; J: TRBJ2-7; size: -; CDR3: CASSPRTSGTYEQYF; DNA: TGTGCCAGCAGTCCCCGGACTAGCGGAACCTACGAGCAGTACTTC
V: TRBV27; D: -; J: TRBJ1-4; size: -; CDR3: CASSHRGFPTNEKLFF; DNA: TGTGCCAGCAGCCACCGCGGGTTTCCAACTAATGAAAAACTGTTTTTT
V: TRBV11-2; D: TRBD2; J: TRBJ2-6; size: -; CDR3: CASGERGAAGANVLTF; DNA: TGTGCCAGCGGCGAGCGGGGGGCAGCTGGGGCCAACGTCCTGACTTTC
V: TRBV18; D: TRBD1; J: TRBJ1-1; size: -; CDR3: CASSPSDRANTEAFF; DNA: TGTGCCAGCTCACCATCGGACAGGGCGAACACTGAAGCTTTCTTT
V: TRBV5-1; D: TRBD1; J: TRBJ2-7; size: -; CDR3: CASSLGNTGDSYEQYF; DNA: TGCGCCAGCAGCTTGGGAAATACAGGGGACTCCTACGAGCAGTACTTC
V: TRBV9; D: TRBD1; J: TRBJ1-2; size: -; CDR3: CASSPWDSYGYTF; DNA: TGTGCCAGCAGCCCTTGGGACAGCTATGGCTACACCTTC
V: TRBV29-1; D: -; J: TRBJ2-1; size: -; CDR3: CSVRGGDDWYSYNEQFF; DNA: TGCAGCGTTAGGGGGGGCGATGACTGGTACTCCTACAATGAGCAGTTCTTC
V: TRBV6-1; D: TRBD2; J: TRBJ2-1; size: few; CDR3: CASSEVAGYNEQFF; DNA: TGTGCCAGCAGTGAGGTAGCGGGGTACAATGAGCAGTTCTTC
V: TRBV27; D: -; J: TRBJ2-5; size: -; CDR3: CASSLFVDSGALGKETQYF; DNA: TGTGCCAGCAGTTTATTTGTTGATTCGGGGGCCCTAGGAAAAGAGACCCAGTACTTC
V: TRBV7-8; D: -; J: TRBJ2-2; size: -; CDR3: CASSSQLNTGELFF; DNA: TGTGCCAGCAGCTCCCAGTTAAACACCGGGGAGCTGTTTTTT
V: TRBV21-1; D: -; J: TRBJ1-2; size: once; CDR3: CASIQRLFNYGYTF; DNA: TGTGCCAGCATCCAGCGACTCTTTAACTATGGCTACACCTTC
V: TRBV4-1; D: -; J: TRBJ1-3; size: large; CDR3: CASSPEEDRRNTIYF; DNA: TGCGCCAGCAGTCCTGAGGAGGACAGAAGAAACACCATATATTTT
V: TRBV4-3; D: -; J: TRBJ1-2; size: -; CDR3: CASSAIYRFYGYTF; DNA: TGCGCCAGCAGCGCGATCTATCGCTTCTATGGCTACACCTTC
V: TRBV19; D: TRBD2; J: TRBJ2-5; size: -; CDR3: CASSISIAGIETQYF; DNA: TGTGCCAGTAGTATTTCGATAGCGGGAATTGAGACCCAGTACTTC
V: TRBV4-3; D: TRBD1; J: TRBJ2-2; size: few; CDR3: CASSPRDRGTGELFF; DNA: TGCGCCAGCAGCCCCCGGGACAGGGGCACCGGGGAGCTGTTTTTT
V: TRBV13; D: TRBD1; J: TRBJ1-1; size: -; CDR3: CASSVWTGGANTEAFF; DNA: TGTGCCAGCAGCGTTTGGACAGGGGGCGCGAACACTGAAGCTTTCTTT
V: TRBV11-2; D: -; J: TRBJ2-1; size: -; CDR3: CASSSTRGEAAGNEQFF; DNA: TGTGCCAGCAGCTCCACGAGGGGGGAGGCGGCGGGCAATGAGCAGTTCTTC
V: TRBV5-1; D: TRBD1; J: TRBJ1-2; size: -; CDR3: CASSLQTGDYGYTF; DNA: TGCGCCAGCAGCTTGCAGACAGGGGACTATGGCTACACCTTC
V: TRBV2; D: TRBD2; J: TRBJ2-1; size: once; CDR3: CASRASGGPDEQFF; DNA: TGTGCCAGCAGGGCTAGCGGGGGGCCCGATGAGCAGTTCTTC
V: TRBV6-1; D: -; J: TRBJ1-6; size: -; CDR3: CASCQGSSPLHF; DNA: TGTGCCAGCTGTCAGGGGAGTTCACCCCTCCACTTT
V: TRBV5-4; D: -; J: TRBJ2-3; size: -; CDR3: CASSRETDTQYF; DNA: TGTGCCAGCAGTCGCGAGACAGATACGCAGTATTTT
V: TRBV29-1; D: -; J: TRBJ2-7; size: -; CDR3: CSVENPQGLGQYF; DNA: TGCAGCGTTGAAAATCCGCAGGGGCTGGGGCAGTACTTC
V: TRBV4-1; D: TRBD2; J: TRBJ2-3; size: -; CDR3: CASSERERSDTQYF; DNA: TGCGCCAGCAGTGAGCGGGAGAGGTCAGATACGCAGTATTTT
V: TRBV7-2; D: -; J: TRBJ1-3; size: -; CDR3: CASSTRPSPSGNTIYF; DNA: TGTGCCAGCAGCACGCGCCCCTCCCCCTCTGGAAACACCATATATTTT
V: TRBV6-5; D: -; J: TRBJ1-1; size: -; CDR3: CASSTTRMAEAFF; DNA: TGTGCCAGCAGTACGACCAGAATGGCTGAAGCTTTCTTT
V: TRBV9; D: -; J: TRBJ1-6; size: -; CDR3: CASSETPDPPLHF; DNA: TGTGCCAGCAGCGAGACTCCGGACCCACCCCTCCACTTT
V: TRBV11-2; D: -; J: TRBJ2-1; size: -; CDR3: CASSLVTGSYNEQFF; DNA: TGTGCCAGCAGCTTAGTAACAGGTTCCTACAATGAGCAGTTCTTC
V: TRBV5-4; D: TRBD1; J: TRBJ2-7; size: -; CDR3: CASSFGQGGDEQYF; DNA: TGTGCCAGCAGCTTTGGACAGGGCGGCGACGAGCAGTACTTC
V: TRBV7-9; D: -; J: TRBJ1-3; size: -; CDR3: CASSLGGARSGGSATIYF; DNA: TGTGCCAGCAGCTTAGGAGGGGCCCGTTCGGGAGGATCCGCCACCATATATTTT
V: TRBV7-2; D: -; J: TRBJ2-5; size: -; CDR3: CASRRVRTAQETQYF; DNA: TGTGCCAGCAGACGAGTCCGGACAGCCCAAGAGACCCAGTACTTC
V: TRBV7-9; D: -; J: TRBJ2-5; size: once; CDR3: CATRREGETQYF; DNA: TGTGCCACAAGAAGGGAAGGAGAGACCCAGTACTTC
V: TRBV7-3; D: TRBD1; J: TRBJ2-5; size: -; CDR3: CASSSLGQRQETQYF; DNA: TGTGCCAGCAGCTCCCTGGGACAGCGTCAAGAGACCCAGTACTTC
V: TRBV14; D: TRBD1; J: TRBJ1-2; size: -; CDR3: CASSPDRNYGYTF; DNA: TGTGCCAGCAGTCCGGACAGGAACTATGGCTACACCTTC